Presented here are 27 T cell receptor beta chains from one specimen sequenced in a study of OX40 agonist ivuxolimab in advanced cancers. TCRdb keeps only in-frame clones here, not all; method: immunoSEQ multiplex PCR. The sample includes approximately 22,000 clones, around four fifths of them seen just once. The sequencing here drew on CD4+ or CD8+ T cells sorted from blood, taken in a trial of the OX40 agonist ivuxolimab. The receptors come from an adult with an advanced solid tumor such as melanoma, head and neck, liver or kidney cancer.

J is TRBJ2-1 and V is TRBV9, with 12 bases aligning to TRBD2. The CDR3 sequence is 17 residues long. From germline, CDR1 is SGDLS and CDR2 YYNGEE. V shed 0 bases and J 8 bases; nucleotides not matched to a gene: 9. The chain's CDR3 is CASSVASPSGGADEQFF. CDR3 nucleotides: TGTGCCAGCAGCGTAGCGTCCCCTAGCGGGGGGGCGGATGAGCAGTTCTTC.

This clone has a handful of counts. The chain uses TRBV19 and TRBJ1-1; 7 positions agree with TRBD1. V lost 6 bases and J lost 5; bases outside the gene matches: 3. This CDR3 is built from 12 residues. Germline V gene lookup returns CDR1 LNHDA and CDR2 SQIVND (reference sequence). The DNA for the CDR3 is TGTGCCAGTAGAACAGGGGTAACTGAAGCTTTCTTT. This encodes CASRTGVTEAFF. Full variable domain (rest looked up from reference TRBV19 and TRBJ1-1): DGGITQSPKYLFRKEGQNVTLSCEQNLNHDAMYWYRQDPGQGLRLIYYSQIVNDFQKGDIAEGYSVSREKKESFPLTVTSAQKNPTAFYLCASRTGVTEAFFGQGTRLTVV.

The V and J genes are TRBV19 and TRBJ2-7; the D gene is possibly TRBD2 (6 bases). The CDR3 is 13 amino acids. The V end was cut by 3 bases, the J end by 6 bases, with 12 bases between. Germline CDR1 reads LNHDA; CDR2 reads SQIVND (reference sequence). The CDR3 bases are TGTGCCAGTAGTATCAGGAGGGCCGGCGAGCAGTACTTC. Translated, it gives CASSIRRAGEQYF.

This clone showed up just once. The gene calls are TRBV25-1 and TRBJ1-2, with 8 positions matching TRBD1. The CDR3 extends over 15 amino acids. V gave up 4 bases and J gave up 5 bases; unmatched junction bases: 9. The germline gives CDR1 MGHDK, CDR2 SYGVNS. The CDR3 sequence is CASSAPTGALYGYTF. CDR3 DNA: TGTGCCAGCAGTGCCCCGACAGGGGCATTATATGGCTACACCTTC.

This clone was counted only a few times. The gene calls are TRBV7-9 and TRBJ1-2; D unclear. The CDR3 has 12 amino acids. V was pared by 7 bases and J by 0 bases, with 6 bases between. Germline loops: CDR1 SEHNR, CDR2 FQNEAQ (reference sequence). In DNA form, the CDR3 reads TGTGCCAGCACGGCAGCTAACTATGGCTACACCTTC. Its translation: CASTAANYGYTF. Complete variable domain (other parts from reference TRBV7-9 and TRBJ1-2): DTGVSQNPRHKITKRGQNVTFRCDPISEHNRLYWYRQTLGQGPEFLTYFQNEAQLEKSRLLSDRFSAERPKGSFSTLEIQRTEQGDSAMYLCASTAANYGYTFGSGTRLTVV.

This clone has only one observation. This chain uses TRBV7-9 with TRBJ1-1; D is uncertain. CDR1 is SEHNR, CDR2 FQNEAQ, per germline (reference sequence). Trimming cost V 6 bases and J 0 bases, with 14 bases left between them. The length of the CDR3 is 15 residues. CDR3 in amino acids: CASRVWGALNTEAFF. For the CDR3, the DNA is TGTGCCAGCAGAGTATGGGGAGCCTTGAACACTGAAGCTTTCTTT. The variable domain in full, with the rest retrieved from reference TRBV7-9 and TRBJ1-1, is DTGVSQNPRHKITKRGQNVTFRCDPISEHNRLYWYRQTLGQGPEFLTYFQNEAQLEKSRLLSDRFSAERPKGSFSTLEIQRTEQGDSAMYLCASRVWGALNTEAFFGQGTRLTVV.

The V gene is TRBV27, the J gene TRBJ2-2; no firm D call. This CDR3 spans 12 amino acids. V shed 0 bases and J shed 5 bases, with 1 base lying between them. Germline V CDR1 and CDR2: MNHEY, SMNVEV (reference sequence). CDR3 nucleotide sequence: TGTGCCAGCAGTTTATCGACCGGGGAGCTGTTTTTT. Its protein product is CASSLSTGELFF.

CDR3: CASSQERNWGGRGGSGYTF. In nucleotides, the CDR3 is TGCGCCAGCAGCCAAGAGAGGAATTGGGGAGGCCGGGGAGGGTCTGGCTACACCTTC. The J gene is TRBJ1-2, the V gene TRBV4-1; unclear D gene. V was shortened by 0 bases and J by 7 bases, with 27 bases between the two germline ends. There are 19 residues in the CDR3. Germline CDR1 MGHRA, CDR2 YSYEKL.

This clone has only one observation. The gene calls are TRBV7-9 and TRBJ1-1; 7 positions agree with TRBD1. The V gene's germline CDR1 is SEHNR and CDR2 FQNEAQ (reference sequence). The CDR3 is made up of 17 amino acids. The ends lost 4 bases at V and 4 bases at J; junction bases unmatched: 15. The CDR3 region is CASSSTALTSGGTEAFF. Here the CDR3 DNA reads TGTGCCAGCAGCTCCACCGCCCTCACCTCAGGGGGCACTGAAGCTTTCTTT.

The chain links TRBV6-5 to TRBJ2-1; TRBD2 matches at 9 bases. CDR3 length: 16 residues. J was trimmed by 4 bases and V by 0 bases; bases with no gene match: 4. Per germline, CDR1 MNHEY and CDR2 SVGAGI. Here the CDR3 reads CASSYSASGVYNEQFF. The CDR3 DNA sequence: TGTGCCAGCAGTTACTCCGCTAGCGGGGTATACAATGAGCAGTTCTTC.

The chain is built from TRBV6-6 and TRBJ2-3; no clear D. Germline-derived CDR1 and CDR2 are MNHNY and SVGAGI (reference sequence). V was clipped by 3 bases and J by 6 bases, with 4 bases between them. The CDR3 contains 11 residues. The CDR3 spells CASSYGDTQYF. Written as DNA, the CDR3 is TGTGCCAGCAGTTATGGGGATACGCAGTATTTT.

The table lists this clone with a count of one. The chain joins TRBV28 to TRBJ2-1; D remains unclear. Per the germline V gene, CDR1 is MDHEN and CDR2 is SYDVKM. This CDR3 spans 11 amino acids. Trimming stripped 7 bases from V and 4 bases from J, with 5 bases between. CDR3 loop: CASKGYNEQFF. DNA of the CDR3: TGTGCCAGCAAAGGGTACAATGAGCAGTTCTTC.

For the CDR3, the DNA is TGTGCCAGCAGCGTAGCAGAAGGTATCTACAATGAGCAGTTCTTC. This gives the protein CASSVAEGIYNEQFF. This sequence joins TRBV9 and TRBJ2-1; the D is unclear. V was trimmed by 0 bases and J by 3 bases, leaving 10 bases between them. CDR1 is SGDLS and CDR2 is YYNGEE in the germline V gene. This CDR3 is 15 amino acids long.

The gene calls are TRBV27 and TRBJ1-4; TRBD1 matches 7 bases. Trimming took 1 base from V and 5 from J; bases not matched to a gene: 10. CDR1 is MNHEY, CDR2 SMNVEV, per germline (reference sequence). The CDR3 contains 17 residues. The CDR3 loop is CASSLWGRTGLNEKLFF. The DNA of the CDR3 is TGTGCCAGCAGTTTATGGGGAAGGACAGGACTAAATGAAAAACTGTTTTTT. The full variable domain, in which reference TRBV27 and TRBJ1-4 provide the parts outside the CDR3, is EAQVTQNPRYLITVTGKKLTVTCSQNMNHEYMSWYRQDPGLGLRQIYYSMNVEVTDKGDVPEGYKVSRKEKRNFPLILESPSPNQTSLYFCASSLWGRTGLNEKLFFGSGTQLSVL.

The CDR3, as DNA: TGTGCCAGCACCAAGGTGACAGTAAACTCTGGAAACACCATATATTTT. Encoded protein: CASTKVTVNSGNTIYF. This chain connects TRBV7-9 to TRBJ1-3; TRBD1 might be the D (5 bases). The CDR3 sequence is 16 residues long. CDR1 is SEHNR, CDR2 FQNEAQ, per germline (reference sequence). V lost 7 bases and J 0 bases, leaving 16 bases between the germline ends.

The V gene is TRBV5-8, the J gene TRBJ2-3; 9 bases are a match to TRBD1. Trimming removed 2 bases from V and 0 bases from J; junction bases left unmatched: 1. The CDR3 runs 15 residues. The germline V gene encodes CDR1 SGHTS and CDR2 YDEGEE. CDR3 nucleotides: TGTGCCAGCAGCTTACAGGGGGCGAGCACAGATACGCAGTATTTT. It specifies CASSLQGASTDTQYF.

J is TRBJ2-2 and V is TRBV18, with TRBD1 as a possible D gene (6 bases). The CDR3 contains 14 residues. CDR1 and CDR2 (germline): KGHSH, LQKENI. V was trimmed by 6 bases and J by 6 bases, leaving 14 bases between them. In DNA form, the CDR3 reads TGTGCCAGCTCTCGCACAGGGTACGCCGGGGAGCTGTTTTTT. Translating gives CASSRTGYAGELFF.

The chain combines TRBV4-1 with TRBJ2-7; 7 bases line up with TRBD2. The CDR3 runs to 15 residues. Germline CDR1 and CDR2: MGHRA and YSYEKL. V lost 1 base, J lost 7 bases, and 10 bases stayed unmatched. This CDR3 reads CASSQATGGVLEQYF. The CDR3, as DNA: TGCGCCAGCAGCCAAGCTACGGGAGGCGTTTTAGAGCAGTACTTC.

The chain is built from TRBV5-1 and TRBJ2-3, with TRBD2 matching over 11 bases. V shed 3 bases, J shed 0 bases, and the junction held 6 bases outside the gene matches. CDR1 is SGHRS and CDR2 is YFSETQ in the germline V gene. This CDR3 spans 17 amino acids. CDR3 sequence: CASSWPTSGESTDTQYF. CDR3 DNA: TGCGCCAGCAGCTGGCCGACTAGCGGGGAGAGCACAGATACGCAGTATTTT.

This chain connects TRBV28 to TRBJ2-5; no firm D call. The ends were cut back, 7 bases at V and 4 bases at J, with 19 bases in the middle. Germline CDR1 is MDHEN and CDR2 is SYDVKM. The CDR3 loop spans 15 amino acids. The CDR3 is CASTSEFRLAETQYF. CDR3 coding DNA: TGTGCCAGCACTAGTGAGTTCAGGTTGGCAGAGACCCAGTACTTC.

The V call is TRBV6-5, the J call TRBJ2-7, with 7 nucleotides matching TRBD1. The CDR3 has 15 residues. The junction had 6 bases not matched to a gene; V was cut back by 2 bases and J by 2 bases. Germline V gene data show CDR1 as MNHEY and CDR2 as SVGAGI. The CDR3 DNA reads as TGTGCCAGCAGTTACGGGACAGATCATACCTACGAGCAGTACTTC. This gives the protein CASSYGTDHTYEQYF.

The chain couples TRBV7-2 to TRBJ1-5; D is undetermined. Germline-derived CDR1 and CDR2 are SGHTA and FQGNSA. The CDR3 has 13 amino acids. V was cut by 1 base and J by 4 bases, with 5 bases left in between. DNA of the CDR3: TGTGCCAGCAGCTTAGGACAAAATCAGCCCCAGCATTTT. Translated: CASSLGQNQPQHF. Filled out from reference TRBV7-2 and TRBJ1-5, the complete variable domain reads GAGVSQSPSNKVTEKGKDVELRCDPISGHTALYWYRQSLGQGLEFLIYFQGNSAPDKSGLPSDRFSAERTGGSVSTLTIQRTQQEDSAVYLCASSLGQNQPQHFGDGTRLSIL.

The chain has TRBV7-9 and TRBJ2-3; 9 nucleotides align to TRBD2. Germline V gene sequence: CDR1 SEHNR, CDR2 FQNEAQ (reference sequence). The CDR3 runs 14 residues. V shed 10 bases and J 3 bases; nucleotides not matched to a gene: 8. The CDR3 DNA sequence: TGTGCCACTTCGGCTAGCGGGACAACAGATACGCAGTATTTT. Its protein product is CATSASGTTDTQYF.

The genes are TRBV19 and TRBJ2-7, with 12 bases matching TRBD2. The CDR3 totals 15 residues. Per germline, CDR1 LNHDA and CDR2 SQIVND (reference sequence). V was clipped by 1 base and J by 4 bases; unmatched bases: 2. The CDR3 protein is CASSIGLAGVYEQYF. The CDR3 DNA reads TGTGCCAGTAGTATAGGACTAGCGGGAGTGTACGAGCAGTACTTC.

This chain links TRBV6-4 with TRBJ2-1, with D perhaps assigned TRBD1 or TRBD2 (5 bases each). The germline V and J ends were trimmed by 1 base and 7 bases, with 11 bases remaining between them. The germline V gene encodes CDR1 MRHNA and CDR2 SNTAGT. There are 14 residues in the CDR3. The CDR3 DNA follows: TGTGCCAGCAGTGACTTGGGGCCGGGGAATGAGCAGTTCTTC. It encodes CASSDLGPGNEQFF.

The CDR3, as DNA: TGTGCCAGCACACCGGGACTAGGGAACGGAGAGCAGTACTTC. This codes for CASTPGLGNGEQYF. The chain uses TRBV7-9 and TRBJ2-7; 8 bases are a match to TRBD2. The CDR3 length is 14 residues. CDR1 is SEHNR, CDR2 FQNEAQ, per germline (reference sequence). Trimming at V came to 7 bases and at J to 7 bases, leaving 12 bases not matched to a gene.

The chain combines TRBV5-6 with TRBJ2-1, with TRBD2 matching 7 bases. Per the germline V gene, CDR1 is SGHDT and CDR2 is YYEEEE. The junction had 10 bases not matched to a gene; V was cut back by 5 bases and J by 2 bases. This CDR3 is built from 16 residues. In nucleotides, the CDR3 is TGTGCCAGCAGTGTCGGGGCGGCGGGAGCCTACAATGAGCAGTTCTTC. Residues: CASSVGAAGAYNEQFF.